This is a list of T cell receptor beta chains from one sample in a study of technical replicates of blood from a handful of donors. Data came from immunoSEQ multiplex PCR; TCRdb stores just in-frame clones and leaves some out. The data hold 50,000 to 65,000 clones, with roughly 90% observed a single time. Sequencing used PBMCs. The receptors here all came from a human donor in good health. Some clones in this sample may be carry-over from other donors' samples. Both conserved end residues are part of each CDR3. A D gene is named only where the DNA matches it firmly. Clone size, where shown, is once, few, many, or a class for clones that have expanded.

cdr3_aa cdr3_nt clone_size v_call d_call j_call
CASSEVTGQETQYF TGTGCCAGCAGTGAAGTAACAGGGCAAGAGACCCAGTACTTC NA TRBV6-1 NA TRBJ2-5
CASSQLGQGARNEQYF TGTGCCAGCAGCCAATTGGGACAGGGGGCGAGAAACGAGCAGTACTTC NA TRBV14 TRBD1 TRBJ2-7
CAWSAPDRTNEKLFF TGTGCCTGGAGTGCCCCGGACAGAACTAATGAAAAACTGTTTTTT NA TRBV30 NA TRBJ1-4
CAISLLGQGSDGYTF TGTGCCATCAGTCTGTTGGGACAGGGGAGCGATGGCTACACCTTC few TRBV10-3 TRBD1 TRBJ1-2
CASSGRDNYGYTF TGTGCCAGCAGCGGGCGGGACAACTATGGCTACACCTTC NA TRBV4-2 NA TRBJ1-2
CASSPRGWWEGVGEQFF TGTGCCAGCAGCCCCCGCGGTTGGTGGGAGGGCGTCGGTGAGCAGTTCTTC NA TRBV7-9 TRBD2 TRBJ2-1
CASSPRLAGGVYEQYF TGCGCCAGCAGCCCCCGACTAGCGGGGGGGGTTTACGAGCAGTACTTC NA TRBV4-3 TRBD2 TRBJ2-7
CASSTLGGTAQYF TGTGCCAGCAGCACCCTCGGCGGGACGGCCCAGTACTTC NA TRBV5-4 NA TRBJ2-5
CATSRDGGSSPLHF TGTGCCACCAGCCGGGACGGGGGATCGTCACCCCTCCACTTT NA TRBV15 NA TRBJ1-6
CASSQWTGGVYEQYF TGTGCCAGCAGTCAGTGGACAGGGGGGGTCTACGAGCAGTACTTC NA TRBV27 TRBD1 TRBJ2-7
CASSLVLRDSYNEQFF TGCGCCAGCAGCTTGGTCTTGCGGGACTCCTACAATGAGCAGTTCTTC NA TRBV5-1 NA TRBJ2-1
CAWSTGDSPLHF TGTGCCTGGAGTACAGGGGATTCACCCCTCCACTTC NA TRBV30 TRBD1 TRBJ1-6
CAWSPRENEQYF TGTGCCTGGAGCCCTCGGGAGAACGAGCAGTACTTC NA TRBV30 NA TRBJ2-7
CASSTSGGYNEQFF TGCGCCAGCAGTACTAGCGGGGGTTACAATGAGCAGTTCTTC many TRBV5-1 TRBD2 TRBJ2-1
CASSFTLAGLTYEQYF TGTGCCAGCAGTTTTACCCTAGCGGGGCTAACCTACGAGCAGTACTTC NA TRBV28 TRBD2 TRBJ2-7
CASSSDWGPENRGEQFF TGTGCCAGCAGCTCTGATTGGGGCCCGGAGAATCGCGGTGAGCAGTTCTTC NA TRBV11-2 NA TRBJ2-1
CASSLITGTPNTEAFF TGTGCCAGCAGCTTGATCACCGGGACTCCGAACACTGAAGCTTTCTTT NA TRBV5-4 NA TRBJ1-1
CASSETRAGSYEQYF TGTGCCAGCAGTGAAACGAGGGCCGGATCCTACGAGCAGTACTTC NA TRBV2 NA TRBJ2-7
CASSLVAGGRSEQFF TGCGCCAGCAGCTTGGTTGCGGGCGGGCGTAGTGAGCAGTTCTTC NA TRBV5-1 NA TRBJ2-1
CASSSWTQQGIQYF TGTGCCAGCAGCTCTTGGACCCAGCAGGGCATTCAGTACTTC NA TRBV7-2 NA TRBJ2-4
CASILWTGVGEQYF TGTGCCAGCATCTTGTGGACAGGGGTAGGCGAGCAGTACTTC NA TRBV28 TRBD1 TRBJ2-7
CASSEQGSYGYTF TGTGCCAGCAGTGAACAGGGGAGCTATGGCTACACCTTC NA TRBV25-1 NA TRBJ1-2
CASSPRTGGWEQYF TGTGCCAGCAGCCCCCGGACAGGGGGATGGGAGCAGTACTTC NA TRBV7-2 TRBD1 TRBJ2-7
CASSPEEAFRGTGELFF TGTGCCAGCTCACCCGAAGAGGCGTTCAGGGGCACCGGGGAGCTGTTTTTT NA TRBV18 NA TRBJ2-2